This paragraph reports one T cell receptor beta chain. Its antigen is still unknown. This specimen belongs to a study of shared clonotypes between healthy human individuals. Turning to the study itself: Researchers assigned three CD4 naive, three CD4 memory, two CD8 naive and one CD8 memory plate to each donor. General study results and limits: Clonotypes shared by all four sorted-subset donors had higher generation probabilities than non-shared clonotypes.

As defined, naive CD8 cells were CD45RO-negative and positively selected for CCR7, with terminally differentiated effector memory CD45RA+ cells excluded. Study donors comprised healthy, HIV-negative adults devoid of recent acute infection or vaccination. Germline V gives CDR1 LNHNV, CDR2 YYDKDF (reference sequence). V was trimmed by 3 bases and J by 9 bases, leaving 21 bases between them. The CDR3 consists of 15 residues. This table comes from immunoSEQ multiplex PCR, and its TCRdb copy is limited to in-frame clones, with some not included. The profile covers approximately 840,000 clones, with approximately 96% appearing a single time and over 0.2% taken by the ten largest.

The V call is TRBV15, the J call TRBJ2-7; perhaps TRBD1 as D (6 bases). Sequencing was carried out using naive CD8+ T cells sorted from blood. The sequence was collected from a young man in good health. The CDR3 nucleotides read TGTGCCACCAGCAGTTCCGGGACACCCAATACGAGGCAGTACTTC. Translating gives CATSSSGTPNTRQYF.